This passage covers 32 T cell receptor beta chains from one sample sequenced in a study of CD8+ T cells in alopecia areata. Treatment of the sample: oral pan-JAK inhibitor, 5-10 mg twice daily. It was cDNA, reverse transcribed from extracted RNA, that served as the sequencing template. Clones were read by immunoSEQ multiplex PCR, and TCRdb kept only the in-frame ones, dropping some. The data show more than 100,000 clones, about nine tenths seen once. The sequenced sample was CD8+ T cells sorted from blood, obtained at roughly week 30, from a patient treated with tofacitinib. The origin of the receptors is a human donor with alopecia areata.

This chain connects TRBV29-1 to TRBJ2-7; D is possibly TRBD2 (6 bases). The CDR3 consists of 15 residues. Germline lookup yields CDR1 SQVTM and CDR2 ANQGSEA. The V end lost 0 bases, the J end lost 0 bases, and 12 bases lay between the germline ends. This CDR3 reads CSVEDRRRGSYEQYF. The CDR3 DNA is TGCAGCGTTGAAGATCGTAGGAGGGGCTCCTACGAGCAGTACTTC.

V is TRBV5-6 and J is TRBJ2-3; 7 bases match TRBD2. The CDR3 covers 16 residues. V gave up 2 bases and J gave up 2 bases; unmatched junction bases: 8. CDR1 and CDR2 from the germline V gene are SGHDT and YYEEEE. The DNA for the CDR3 is TGTGCCAGCAGCTTACGGACTAGTTCGTACACAGATACGCAGTATTTT. Protein: CASSLRTSSYTDTQYF.

The J gene is TRBJ1-1, the V gene TRBV9; the D is unclear. V was clipped by 4 bases and J by 0 bases, with 16 bases between them. The length of the CDR3 is 16 residues. Germline-derived CDR1 and CDR2 are SGDLS and YYNGEE. CDR3 sequence reads: CASSPPAAEMNTEAFF. Written as DNA, the CDR3 is TGTGCCAGCAGCCCTCCCGCGGCGGAAATGAACACTGAAGCTTTCTTT.

This chain joins TRBV4-1 and TRBJ2-1; no clear D. There are 14 residues in the CDR3. V shed 1 base and J shed 5 bases, with 9 bases lying between them. Germline lookup yields CDR1 MGHRA and CDR2 YSYEKL. The CDR3 DNA reads TGCGCCAGCAGCCAAGTTGTAGGCAACAATGAGCAGTTCTTC. Translating gives CASSQVVGNNEQFF.

The chain links TRBV4-1 to TRBJ2-7; possible D gene TRBD2, 6 bases. Germline V gene lookup returns CDR1 MGHRA and CDR2 YSYEKL. This CDR3 is 17 amino acids long. Trimming stripped 0 bases from V and 2 bases from J, with 17 bases between. The CDR3 bases are TGCGCCAGCAGCCAAGACGCGGGACGGGCCCCGACCTACGAGCAGTACTTC. Amino acids: CASSQDAGRAPTYEQYF.

The chain carries TRBV13 and TRBJ1-2; unclear D gene. Germline CDR1 PRHDT, CDR2 FYEKMQ (reference sequence). The CDR3 sequence is 17 residues long. V was trimmed by 1 base and J by 0 bases, leaving 15 bases between them. CDR3 protein: CASSLDSTASPNYGYTF. The CDR3 DNA follows: TGTGCCAGCAGCTTAGACTCTACAGCTTCCCCTAACTATGGCTACACCTTC. The variable domain in full, completed from reference TRBV13 and TRBJ1-2, reads AAGVIQSPRHLIKEKRETATLKCYPIPRHDTVYWYQQGPGQDPQFLISFYEKMQSDKGSIPDRFSAQQFSDYHSELNMSSLELGDSALYFCASSLDSTASPNYGYTFGSGTRLTVV.

This sequence joins TRBV5-6 and TRBJ2-7; tentatively, D is TRBD1 (6 bases). The germline V and J ends were trimmed by 4 bases and 2 bases, with 16 bases remaining between them. CDR3 size: 15 residues. Germline lookup yields CDR1 SGHDT and CDR2 YYEEEE. The CDR3 spells CASSHLRTETYEQYF. The CDR3 DNA reads as TGTGCCAGCAGCCACCTCCGGACAGAGACCTACGAGCAGTACTTC.

The rearrangement uses TRBV7-9 and TRBJ1-2; unclear D gene. The V gene lost 5 bases and the J gene lost 4 bases, with 8 bases spanning the gap. The CDR3 covers 12 residues. CDR1 is SEHNR, CDR2 FQNEAQ, per germline (reference sequence). The CDR3 region is CASSPDTYGYTF. CDR3 nucleotide sequence: TGTGCCAGCAGCCCTGATACCTATGGCTACACCTTC.

The chain combines TRBV5-1 with TRBJ2-7; 7 positions agree with TRBD1. Unmatched junction bases numbered 12, after V lost 2 bases and J lost 7 bases. This CDR3 region has 15 residues. The germline gives CDR1 SGHRS, CDR2 YFSETQ. Here the CDR3 reads CASSLGGASFWEQYF. In DNA form, the CDR3 reads TGCGCCAGCAGCTTAGGGGGCGCATCCTTTTGGGAGCAGTACTTC.

The chain has TRBV7-2 and TRBJ2-2, with 9 bases identical to TRBD1. Germline CDR1 and CDR2: SGHTA and FQGNSA. Trimming removed 2 bases from V and 4 bases from J; junction bases left unmatched: 11. The length of the CDR3 is 18 residues. CDR3 loop: CASSLPPGTGLVTGELFF. In DNA form, the CDR3 reads TGTGCCAGCAGCTTACCCCCAGGGACAGGGCTTGTCACCGGGGAGCTGTTTTTT.

The chain joins TRBV7-9 to TRBJ2-7; D is uncertain. The CDR3 extends over 15 amino acids. CDR1 SEHNR and CDR2 FQNEAQ come from the germline V gene (reference sequence). V shed 7 bases and J shed 3 bases, with 19 bases lying between them. CDR3 sequence reads: CASTGPRMSGYEQYF. The CDR3 DNA reads TGTGCCAGCACCGGACCTCGAATGTCGGGCTACGAGCAGTACTTC.

This clone came up once. The chain carries TRBV10-2 and TRBJ2-1; 7 bases line up with TRBD2. V was pared by 4 bases and J by 0 bases, with 6 bases of the junction left unmatched. CDR3 size: 16 residues. CDR1 is WSHSY, CDR2 SAAADI, per germline. The CDR3 DNA is TGCGCCAGCAGTGTGATGAGCGGGGACTCCTACAATGAGCAGTTCTTC. This sequence encodes CASSVMSGDSYNEQFF.

The rearrangement links TRBV11-1 to TRBJ2-1; 8 bases are a match to TRBD2. The CDR3 sequence is 16 residues long. Germline-derived CDR1 and CDR2 are SGHAT and FQDESV (reference sequence). The V and J ends lost 5 bases and 5 bases, in that order; junction bases with no gene match: 11. CDR3 residues: CASSPFPGLAHNEQFF. The CDR3 nucleotides read TGTGCCAGCAGCCCCTTTCCCGGACTAGCCCACAATGAGCAGTTCTTC.

There are a few counts of this clone. V and J are TRBV5-6 and TRBJ2-1; no definite D call. The CDR3 totals 13 residues. The ends were cut back, 0 bases at V and 3 bases at J, with 4 bases in the middle. CDR1 and CDR2 from the germline V gene are SGHDT and YYEEEE. CDR3 residues: CASSLEYYNEQFF. Here the CDR3 DNA reads TGTGCCAGCAGCTTGGAATACTACAATGAGCAGTTCTTC.

This rearrangement joins TRBV30 to TRBJ2-7; 11 bases are shared with TRBD2. Germline V gives CDR1 GTSNPN, CDR2 SVGIG (reference sequence). The CDR3 extends over 15 amino acids. V dropped 0 bases and J dropped 2; count of bases not matched to a gene: 3. CDR3 sequence (DNA): TGTGCCTGGAGTGTAGGTAGCGGGAGGGCCTACGAGCAGTACTTC. It specifies CAWSVGSGRAYEQYF.

The V and J genes are TRBV29-1 and TRBJ1-1, with D hard to call. The CDR3 spans 13 residues. Trimming took off 3 bases at V and 4 bases at J, with 12 bases between the two ends. Germline CDR1 and CDR2: SQVTM and ANQGSEA. CDR3 nucleotides: TGCAGCGTTGAGGAGGGTGTGGGCACTGAAGCTTTCTTT. Its protein product is CSVEEGVGTEAFF.

This chain connects TRBV30 to TRBJ1-1; the D gene is possibly TRBD1 (5 bases). The CDR3 is 13 amino acids. Trimming pared 2 bases from V and 5 bases from J, leaving 12 bases between. Germline CDR1 and CDR2: GTSNPN and SVGIG (reference sequence). This CDR3 reads CAWSSGGGTEAFF. Written as DNA, the CDR3 is TGTGCCTGGAGTTCTGGGGGAGGGACTGAAGCTTTCTTT.

The V and J genes are TRBV5-4 and TRBJ2-3; D possibly corresponds to TRBD2 (5 bases). The CDR3 loop spans 12 amino acids. The V and J ends lost 2 bases and 8 bases respectively, with 9 bases between them. Per germline, CDR1 SGHNT and CDR2 YYREEE (reference sequence). CDR3 DNA sequence: TGTGCCAGCAGCTTTGGAGGCAGTACGCAGTATTTT. Its translation is CASSFGGSTQYF.

The chain joins TRBV4-2 to TRBJ1-1; no definite D call. The CDR3 is 15 amino acids. Trimming stripped 1 base from V and 4 bases from J, with 13 bases between. CDR1 LGHNA and CDR2 YNFKEQ come from the germline V gene. Here the CDR3 DNA reads TGTGCCAGCAGCCAAGGGGTGGTTGAGGGCACTGAAGCTTTCTTT. This translates into CASSQGVVEGTEAFF.

The chain couples TRBV5-1 to TRBJ1-1; D is undetermined. V was pared by 0 bases and J by 3 bases, with 6 bases between. This CDR3 comprises 13 residues. Per the germline V gene, CDR1 is SGHRS and CDR2 is YFSETQ. CDR3 DNA: TGCGCCAGCAGCTTGGAGGCCTACACTGAAGCTTTCTTT. Translation gives CASSLEAYTEAFF.

The chain links TRBV30 to TRBJ2-2; TRBD1 agrees at 8 bases. Unmatched junction bases numbered 6, after V lost 5 bases and J lost 7 bases. This CDR3 comprises 13 residues. In germline, CDR1 is GTSNPN, CDR2 SVGIG (reference sequence). The CDR3 sequence: CAWEQGVGGELFF. In nucleotides, the CDR3 is TGTGCCTGGGAACAGGGGGTTGGCGGGGAGCTGTTTTTT.

This sequence joins TRBV5-6 and TRBJ2-7; no reliable D call. Germline V lookup: CDR1 SGHDT, CDR2 YYEEEE. The length of the CDR3 is 15 residues. The germline V and J ends were trimmed by 2 bases and 2 bases, with 14 bases remaining between them. The DNA for the CDR3 is TGTGCCAGCAGCTTAATAGTCGGCGAGGCCTACGAGCAGTACTTC. As protein: CASSLIVGEAYEQYF.

The chain couples TRBV5-6 to TRBJ1-5, with D maybe TRBD1 (5 bases). Germline CDR1 SGHDT, CDR2 YYEEEE. The CDR3 is 15 amino acids. V gave up 4 bases and J gave up 7 bases, with 18 bases separating them. The CDR3 sequence: CASSQFEVGEQPQHF. CDR3 in DNA: TGTGCCAGCAGCCAGTTCGAAGTGGGGGAACAGCCCCAGCATTTT.

V gene TRBV11-2 combines with J gene TRBJ2-7; TRBD2 aligns across 7 bases. J lost 7 bases, V lost 2 bases, and 8 bases had no gene match. The CDR3 extends over 14 amino acids. Germline CDR1 and CDR2: SGHAT and FQNNGV. The CDR3 bases are TGTGCCAGCAGCTTAATATTTGGGGAGGGGGAGCAGTACTTC. This sequence encodes CASSLIFGEGEQYF.

This chain joins TRBV30 and TRBJ1-1, with D uncertain. The V end was cut by 4 bases, the J end by 2 bases, with 11 bases between. The CDR3 length is 13 residues. The germline V gene has CDR1 GTSNPN and CDR2 SVGIG (reference sequence). The CDR3 here is CAWTLDGNTEAFF. CDR3 DNA sequence: TGTGCCTGGACCCTGGACGGAAACACTGAAGCTTTCTTT.

J is TRBJ1-2 and V is TRBV29-1; D gene ambiguous. V was trimmed by 3 bases and J by 0 bases, leaving 17 bases between them. Germline values: CDR1 SQVTM, CDR2 ANQGSEA. The CDR3 runs 16 residues. The CDR3 sequence: CSVDSFNYGTNYGYTF. The CDR3 nucleotides are TGCAGCGTTGATTCATTTAACTACGGGACTAACTATGGCTACACCTTC.

This clone was recorded only once. This chain connects TRBV5-4 to TRBJ2-1; D not resolved. The germline V gene has CDR1 SGHNT and CDR2 YYREEE (reference sequence). Trimming took off 0 bases at V and 2 bases at J, with 0 bases between the two ends. The CDR3 sequence is 12 residues long. The CDR3 DNA reads TGTGCCAGCAGCTTGGCCTACAATGAGCAGTTCTTC. It is translated as CASSLAYNEQFF.

As to this clone: A read error may produce the germline difference seen at one junction end. The genes are TRBV19 and TRBJ2-7, with D possibly TRBD2 on 6 matching bases. This CDR3 contains 13 residues. The V gene's germline CDR1 is LNHDA and CDR2 SQIVND (reference sequence). CDR3 sequence (DNA): TGTGCCAGTAGTATAGATGTTTGGGGGGATAAGCACTTC. Its protein is CASSIDVWGDKHF.

The chain links TRBV29-1 to TRBJ2-1; 9 bases map to TRBD1. J gave up 6 bases and V 0 bases, and 6 bases lay outside the gene matches. Germline CDR1 SQVTM, CDR2 ANQGSEA. The length of the CDR3 is 15 residues. The DNA for the CDR3 is TGCAGCGTTGAAGATTCGCGGACAGGGGTCAATGAGCAGTTCTTC. The encoded protein is CSVEDSRTGVNEQFF.

CDR3 loop: CASSPRQELNEKLFF. For the CDR3, the DNA is TGTGCCAGCAGTCCCCGACAGGAGTTAAATGAAAAACTGTTTTTT. This chain connects TRBV27 to TRBJ1-4; D may be TRBD1 (6 bases). Trimming pared 5 bases from V and 5 bases from J, leaving 15 bases between. The CDR3 runs 15 residues. CDR1 is MNHEY, CDR2 SMNVEV, per germline (reference sequence).

The chain links TRBV27 to TRBJ2-1; 8 nucleotides agree with TRBD2. Looked up from germline, CDR1 is MNHEY and CDR2 is SMNVEV (reference sequence). This CDR3 is built from 18 residues. Trimming at V came to 1 base and at J to 6 bases, leaving 14 bases not matched to a gene. CDR3 bases: TGTGCCAGCAGTTTATTAGCGTATCGCCTAGCGGGTGGCAATGAGCAGTTCTTC. It is translated as CASSLLAYRLAGGNEQFF.

The chain employs TRBV30 and TRBJ1-1; weak D call: TRBD1 (5 bases). Germline V gene sequence: CDR1 GTSNPN, CDR2 SVGIG (reference sequence). V lost 3 bases to trimming and J lost 1 base, with 18 bases between them. This CDR3 spans 16 amino acids. The CDR3 DNA is TGTGCCTGGAGCGCAGCAGAGAGGGACCCGAACACTGAAGCTTTCTTT. It translates to CAWSAAERDPNTEAFF.